This T cell receptor (beta chain) was recovered during a study of T-cell reconstitution after alpha-beta-depleted transplantation in children. A single count supports this clonotype. The antigen is undetermined. During its preparation, the TCRbeta library received unique molecular identifiers. One entry per CDR3 protein, called by TCRdb with MiXCR from the PCR reads. The repertoire has 600,000 or so distinct CDR3 sequences, around 23% of them found once; the top ten carry less than 15%. V lost 8 bases and J lost 0, with 14 bases in between. The CDR3 extends over 15 amino acids. Germline V CDR1 and CDR2: KGHSH, LQKENI. The study, taken as a whole, reports: Newly produced T cells mostly accounted for T-cell counts and diversity one year post-transplant. The high TCRbeta diversity at day 60 in some patients came from surviving recipient T cells and thymic progenitors. At around two months after transplant, the alpha-beta T cells were reportedly derived from several hundred expanded clones that came from non-depleted graft cells.

The source was PBMCs, mostly from graft donor cells, collected 360 days after TCRalphabeta/CD19-depleted stem cell transplant. The origin of this receptor is a boy less than two years old who had a stem cell transplant for acute myeloid leukemia, so the T cells may come from the graft donor. The V call is TRBV18, the J call TRBJ2-1; D might be TRBD1 (6 bases). The DNA of the CDR3 is TGTGCCAGCACCCGACAGGTTAGCTCCTACAATGAGCAGTTCTTC. Protein: CASTRQVSSYNEQFF.